The T cell receptor beta chain under discussion was sequenced for a study of vaccination effects on CD4 cells after COVID-19. This CDR3 spans 16 amino acids. Germline V gene lookup returns CDR1 KGHSH and CDR2 LQKENI. Trimming shortened V by 0 bases and J by 7 bases, and 18 bases separated the two germline ends. Viral peptide pools were used in the ViraFEST assay to expand antigen-specific CD4+ T cells, and sequencing came afterward. Culture proceeded for about 11 days, and CD4+ T cells were then isolated. It was two doses of either the BNT162b2 or mRNA-1273 vaccine that participants received. The vaccine recipients had no prior SARS-CoV-2 infection, with negative nucleocapsid antibodies. Every well housed more than 1.5 million PBMC, which grew in culture alongside around 10 IU/ml IL-2 and roughly 9.8 ug/ml peptides. Study-wide findings and caveats: Late post-vaccination samples showed marked contraction of infection- and vaccine-induced clones.

Measured with immunoSEQ multiplex PCR; TCRdb has only the in-frame clones, and not every one. Among 25,000 to 30,000 clones listed, around 67% were seen once. As regards this clone: Its antigen is still unknown.

This receptor was taken from a human donor who received a COVID-19 vaccine. This specimen consisted of CD4+ T cells from PBMCs cultured with HCoV-229E spike peptides, obtained after COVID-19 vaccination. The chain has TRBV18 and TRBJ1-1, with D perhaps TRBD1 (6 bases). The CDR3 coding sequence is TGTGCCAGCTCACCACCTCAACAGGGAGAATACGGTGAAGCTTTCTTT. Translated: CASSPPQQGEYGEAFF.